The present entry profiles one TCR beta chain with its context. One entry per CDR3 protein results from TCRdb running MiXCR on the RT-PCR reads. The table lists 650,000 to 800,000 distinct CDR3 sequences, approximately 15% of them singletons. There are 14 residues in the CDR3. CDR1 and CDR2 (germline): MDHEN, SYDVKM. Trimming removed 5 bases from V and 1 base from J, with 11 bases in between. The TCR was taken from a female donor in good health, serving as a healthy control. The chain couples TRBV28 to TRBJ1-1; TRBD1 is a possible D gene (6 bases). Material for sequencing was memory CD4+ T cells from blood. Here the CDR3 DNA reads TGTGCCAGCAGTGAAAGGGGGGGGAACACTGAAGCTTTCTTT. Protein product: CASSERGGNTEAFF.